This is a list of T cell receptor beta chains from one sample in a study of patients and donors after allogeneic stem cell transplantation. A single record per CDR3 protein comes from TCRdb applying MiXCR to the RT-PCR reads. Of about 110,000 distinct CDR3 sequences in the sample, around 33% were seen once. The sequencing sample was made of blood, either unsorted or a sorted T cell fraction (not recorded which). All receptors come from a human donor who was either an allogeneic HSCT recipient or a stem cell or donor lymphocyte infusion donor (not recorded which). It is not recorded whose cells these are; they may come from a transplant donor. Both conserved end residues are part of each CDR3. D genes are given only for firm matches. Part of the rows lack a size; the others show once, few, many or a class for expanded clones.

NA TRBJ1-5 TRBV28 few TGTGCCAGCAGTCTCCTGGGGCCCCAGCATTTT CASSLLGPQHF
NA TRBJ1-4 TRBV20-1 many TGCAGTGCTTTGCTCCCGAGGGAAAAACTGTTTTTT CSALLPREKLFF
NA TRBJ2-7 TRBV7-9 NA TGTGCCAGCAGCTTACAAGCTGGGGCTGACGAGCAGTACTTC CASSLQAGADEQYF
NA TRBJ1-5 TRBV5-1 few TGCGCCAGCAGCTTGAGGTCGGGTACGCCCCAGCATTTT CASSLRSGTPQHF
NA TRBJ1-1 TRBV10-3 NA TGTGCCATCAGCAAAGGGCCGAACACTGAAGCTTTCTTT CAISKGPNTEAFF
NA TRBJ1-5 TRBV4-3 many TGCGCCAGCAGCCAAGATTGGTGGAAACAGCCCCAGCATTTT CASSQDWWKQPQHF
NA TRBJ1-5 TRBV5-1 few TGCGCCAGCAGCTTTACCACCGTCGGGGCGGGGCAGCCCCAGCATTTT CASSFTTVGAGQPQHF
NA TRBJ2-7 TRBV4-2 NA TGTGCCAGCAGCCAAGGGCCCCGCTACGAGCAGTACTTC CASSQGPRYEQYF
NA TRBJ2-7 TRBV4-3 NA TGCGCCAGCAGCCAAGATTGGGCGGTTTGGGTTTACGAGCAGTACTTC CASSQDWAVWVYEQYF
TRBD1 TRBJ1-2 TRBV5-1 NA TGCGCCAGCAGCTTGGTGGACAGGGCGGGAGGCTACACCTTC CASSLVDRAGGYTF
NA TRBJ1-4 TRBV15 NA TGTGCCACCAGCACCGGGAGGGTGGTTAATGAAAAACTGTTTTTT CATSTGRVVNEKLFF
NA TRBJ1-1 TRBV11-2 NA TGTGCCAGCAGCTTAAGAACGGGGGGCGGGAACACTGAAGCTTTCTTT CASSLRTGGGNTEAFF
NA TRBJ1-5 TRBV28 few TGTGCCAGCACCCCGGGAGGAACCCTCAATCAGCCCCAGCATTTT CASTPGGTLNQPQHF
TRBD1 TRBJ1-1 TRBV29-1 few TGCAGCACAGTGGACAGGCTGAACACTGAAGCTTTCTTT CSTVDRLNTEAFF
NA TRBJ2-7 TRBV12-3/TRBV12-4 few TGTGCCAGCAGTTATTGGGACACCTTTTCCGAGCAGTACTTC CASSYWDTFSEQYF
NA TRBJ1-2 TRBV9 few TGTGCCAGCAGTGAAACTCTTACAGGAGGCTACACCTTC CASSETLTGGYTF
NA TRBJ1-2 TRBV5-1 NA TGCGCCAGCAGCTTGGGGACAACCTATGGCTACACCTTC CASSLGTTYGYTF
TRBD1 TRBJ1-4 TRBV7-9 few TGTGCCAGCAGCTGGGACAGGGAGGCAACTAATGAAAAACTGTTTTTT CASSWDREATNEKLFF
TRBD2 TRBJ2-1 TRBV12-3/TRBV12-4 NA TGTGCCAGCAGTTTGAGACTAGCGGGACCCAACAATGAGCAGTTCTTC CASSLRLAGPNNEQFF
TRBD2 TRBJ2-5 TRBV7-9 NA TGTGCCAGCAGCTTAGGCGGCACCTCGGGGGGGACCCAGTACTTC CASSLGGTSGGTQYF
NA TRBJ2-1 TRBV2 NA TGTGCCAGCACCCTGGGAAATGAGCAGTTCTTC CASTLGNEQFF
NA TRBJ1-2 TRBV5-1 many TGCGCCAGCAGCCCTCATCCGGGAGAAGATGGCTACACCTTC CASSPHPGEDGYTF
NA TRBJ2-3 TRBV7-9 once TGTGCCAGCAGGCCCAACGGGGCAGATACGCAGTATTTT CASRPNGADTQYF